This T cell receptor (beta chain) was sequenced for a study of blood T cell repertoires in COVID-19. This clone came up once. V dropped 6 bases and J dropped 6; count of bases not matched to a gene: 7. The germline V gene has CDR1 SNHLY and CDR2 FYNNEI. The CDR3 is made up of 15 amino acids. Per the original data handling: Amplifying reference gene primers gave estimates of nucleated cell counts. Sequenced by immunoSEQ multiplex PCR; TCRdb stores in-frame clones only, minus some. The V and J calls and the clone size are those of that table, but D and trimming were determined from the DNA. Among about 110,000 clones, roughly 79% were seen once, and the ten largest hold roughly 37%.

The chain combines TRBV2 with TRBJ2-1, with 11 bases that match TRBD2. This TCR came from an elderly man with acute or convalescent COVID-19. The sequencing sample was made of peripheral blood. CDR3 in amino acids: CASRKIAGGPNEQFF. The CDR3 DNA is TGTGCCAGCAGGAAGATAGCGGGAGGGCCCAATGAGCAGTTCTTC.